A single sample is the source of the 20 T cell receptor beta chains below, sequenced in a study of cytomegalovirus exposure and HLA in healthy donors. PCR employed 60 Vbeta and 13 Jbeta primers. Some clones are missing from TCRdb's copy, which holds only in-frame ones; the method was immunoSEQ multiplex PCR. The sample lists about 82,000 clones, about 74% occurring once. Sequencing was performed on PBMCs. The origin of the receptors is a woman in her forties or fifties in good health and CMV-seropositive.

The chain has TRBV7-9 and TRBJ1-1; D unclear. This CDR3 is 17 amino acids long. Germline CDR1 SEHNR, CDR2 FQNEAQ (reference sequence). V lost 5 bases, J lost 3 bases, and 22 bases lay in between. CDR3 protein: CASSPLPGRGMDTEAFF. CDR3 in DNA: TGTGCCAGCAGCCCACTTCCGGGCCGAGGGATGGACACTGAAGCTTTCTTT.

This clone was recorded a few times. The rearrangement uses TRBV6-1 and TRBJ2-1; D unclear. V lost 2 bases to trimming and J lost 5 bases, with 7 bases between them. The length of the CDR3 is 13 residues. The germline CDR1 and CDR2 sequences are MNHNS and SASEGT. The CDR3 loop reads CASSESSNNEQFF. The CDR3 DNA reads TGTGCCAGCAGTGAATCGAGCAACAATGAGCAGTTCTTC.

The genes are TRBV29-1 and TRBJ2-4; 8 bases map to TRBD2. Trimming removed 5 bases from V and 2 bases from J; junction bases left unmatched: 11. This CDR3 has 16 amino acids. Germline CDR1 reads SQVTM; CDR2 reads ANQGSEA. CDR3 nucleotide sequence: TGCAGCGTTAGGACCGGGAGGGCCAGGACCAAAAACATTCAGTACTTC. It is translated as CSVRTGRARTKNIQYF.

This clone is a singleton in its sample. V gene TRBV5-6 combines with J gene TRBJ1-3; D is uncertain. The germline V gene encodes CDR1 SGHDT and CDR2 YYEEEE. CDR3 length: 13 amino acids. V was cut by 3 bases and J by 2 bases, with 6 bases left in between. Here the CDR3 DNA reads TGTGCCAGCAGCTCTAGGACTGGAAACACCATATATTTT. This codes for CASSSRTGNTIYF.

CDR3 sequence (DNA): TGTGCCAGCAGCGTAGGTCGGACAGAAGCTAACTATGGCTACACCTTC. Its protein is CASSVGRTEANYGYTF. This rearrangement joins TRBV9 to TRBJ1-2; D is perhaps TRBD1 (6 bases). Trimming took 0 bases from V and 0 from J, leaving 12 bases between them. From germline, CDR1 is SGDLS and CDR2 YYNGEE. CDR3 length: 16 amino acids.

This clone was seen only once. The junction and the germline gene differ at one end; a read error may be behind it. This chain joins TRBV29-1 and TRBJ2-5; 9 nucleotides match TRBD1. The CDR3 loop spans 16 amino acids. Germline V gives CDR1 SQVTM, CDR2 ANQGSEA. The CDR3 region is CSVEGVSGTGKETQYF. The CDR3 DNA reads as TGCAGCGTGGAAGGGGTCTCCGGGACAGGGAAAGAGACCCAGTACTTC.

The chain joins TRBV15 to TRBJ1-4, with D uncertain. V gave up 0 bases and J gave up 5 bases, with 10 bases separating them. CDR3 length: 15 residues. CDR1 is LNHNV, CDR2 YYDKDF, per germline (reference sequence). The chain's CDR3 is CATSRDAGANEKLFF. The CDR3 DNA reads TGTGCCACCAGCAGAGATGCAGGCGCGAATGAAAAACTGTTTTTT.

This clone was recorded once. The chain combines TRBV15 with TRBJ1-5; tentatively, D is TRBD1 (6 bases). CDR1 is LNHNV, CDR2 YYDKDF, per germline (reference sequence). V lost 1 base and J lost 4, with 11 bases in between. The CDR3 is made up of 15 amino acids. The CDR3 DNA follows: TGTGCCACCAGCAGAGGGGACAAGGAAAATCAGCCCCAGCATTTT. Amino acid sequence: CATSRGDKENQPQHF.

This clone was counted between two and nine times. The chain is built from TRBV7-2 and TRBJ1-4; tentative D call: TRBD1 (5 bases). CDR1 and CDR2 from the germline V gene are SGHTA and FQGNSA. CDR3 length: 14 residues. Trimming shortened V by 2 bases and J by 4 bases, and 8 bases separated the two germline ends. The CDR3 reads CASSLRQINEKLFF. DNA of the CDR3: TGTGCCAGCAGCTTACGACAGATTAATGAAAAACTGTTTTTT.

The chain recombines TRBV6-5 with TRBJ2-3, with D uncertain. V was pared by 0 bases and J by 0 bases, with 4 bases between. Per the germline V gene, CDR1 is MNHEY and CDR2 is SVGAGI. The CDR3 has 14 amino acids. CDR3 amino acids: CASSYSTSTDTQYF. CDR3 in DNA: TGTGCCAGCAGTTACTCAACTAGCACAGATACGCAGTATTTT.

The chain links TRBV30 to TRBJ1-1; D ambiguous. V lost 0 bases, J lost 1 base, and 6 bases lay in between. This CDR3 comprises 13 residues. Germline V gives CDR1 GTSNPN, CDR2 SVGIG (reference sequence). This CDR3 reads CAWSVHANTEAFF. CDR3 sequence (DNA): TGTGCCTGGAGTGTACATGCGAACACTGAAGCTTTCTTT.

This chain uses TRBV7-8 with TRBJ2-6, with D unresolved. The germline V gene encodes CDR1 SGHVS and CDR2 FQNEAQ. The CDR3 has 14 amino acids. Trimming removed 5 bases from V and 0 bases from J, with 5 bases in between. CDR3 sequence (DNA): TGTGCCAGCAGCCTAAGCTCTGGGGCCAACGTCCTGACTTTC. This encodes CASSLSSGANVLTF.

At least ten counts were recorded for this clone. The CDR3 protein is CASSYSVGQVTEAFF. The CDR3 bases are TGTGCCAGCAGTTACTCGGTTGGGCAGGTCACTGAAGCTTTCTTT. The V gene is TRBV6-5, the J gene TRBJ1-1; D is unclear. V dropped 0 bases and J dropped 4 bases, with 12 bases sitting between them. CDR3 length equals 15 residues. Germline values: CDR1 MNHEY, CDR2 SVGAGI.

The chain employs TRBV30 and TRBJ1-5; perhaps TRBD1 as D (5 bases). V was cut by 6 bases and J by 3 bases, with 15 bases left in between. The length of the CDR3 is 14 residues. Germline V gene lookup returns CDR1 GTSNPN and CDR2 SVGIG (reference sequence). The CDR3 DNA reads as TGTGCCTGCGCGGGACCTCAACTCAATCAGCCCCAGCATTTT. Translating it yields CACAGPQLNQPQHF.

This chain uses TRBV27 with TRBJ2-2, with D tentatively TRBD2 (5 bases). Germline CDR1 and CDR2: MNHEY and SMNVEV (reference sequence). The CDR3 spans 14 residues. The V gene lost 7 bases and the J gene lost 5 bases, with 14 bases spanning the gap. For the CDR3, the DNA is TGTGCCAGCACCTCTACTAGATTGACCGGGGAGCTGTTTTTT. It specifies CASTSTRLTGELFF.

V usage is TRBV5-4 and J usage is TRBJ2-7; 13 nucleotides match TRBD2. Germline V gives CDR1 SGHNT, CDR2 YYREEE (reference sequence). CDR3 length: 15 residues. Trimming at V came to 0 bases and at J to 7 bases, leaving 4 bases not matched to a gene. The DNA of the CDR3 is TGTGCCAGCAGCTTGGGACTAGCGGGAGGTTATGAGCAGTACTTC. Translating it yields CASSLGLAGGYEQYF.

This clone has just one count. This chain uses TRBV5-1 with TRBJ2-2; 13 bases are a match to TRBD2. J lost 6 bases, V lost 0 bases, and 2 bases had no gene match. CDR3 length: 16 amino acids. Germline V gene data show CDR1 as SGHRS and CDR2 as YFSETQ. The CDR3 DNA reads TGCGCCAGCAGCTTGGTAGGACTAGCGGGAGCCGGGGAGCTGTTTTTT. Residues: CASSLVGLAGAGELFF.

Concerning this clone itself: The same CDR3 also results from other DNA sequences found in this sample. The chain carries TRBV10-3 and TRBJ1-1; tentatively, D is TRBD1 (5 bases). CDR3 length: 13 amino acids. V was trimmed by 6 bases and J by 0 bases, leaving 8 bases between them. Germline assignment: CDR1 ENHRY and CDR2 SYGVKD. The CDR3 coding sequence is TGTGCCATCAGGGAGACAGTGAACACTGAAGCTTTCTTT. It codes for CAIRETVNTEAFF.

The V and J genes are TRBV30 and TRBJ1-3, with 8 nucleotides matching TRBD1. Germline assignment: CDR1 GTSNPN and CDR2 SVGIG (reference sequence). The V segment lost 0 bases and the J segment 5 bases; nucleotides outside the gene matches: 6. The CDR3 is 15 residues long. CDR3 bases: TGTGCCTGGAGTGTTTTGGACAGGGATCGAAACACCATATATTTT. Translated, it gives CAWSVLDRDRNTIYF.

The V call is TRBV7-3, the J call TRBJ2-1, with 7 bases that match TRBD2. Germline CDR1 reads SGHTA; CDR2 reads FQGTGA. The CDR3 is 17 residues long. J lost 1 base, V lost 4 bases, and 10 bases had no gene match. CDR3 sequence (DNA): TGTGCCAGCAGCTCAAAGTCGGGACTACGATCCTACAATGAGCAGTTCTTC. It yields the protein CASSSKSGLRSYNEQFF.